What follows are 6 T cell receptor beta chains derived from one specimen sequenced in a study of T cell clonality in common variable immunodeficiency. The method was immunoSEQ multiplex PCR; TCRdb's version includes in-frame clones alone and lacks a portion of them. Observed in the sample are about 64,000 clones, none of them singletons. The material sequenced was peripheral blood mononuclear cells. Receptor source: a person aged 18 to 70 in good health.

This clone was recorded many times. The read is 3 residues too short to cover the CDR3 end, so that end is filled in from the germline J gene. This chain connects TRBV20-1 to TRBJ2-3, with TRBD2 as a possible D gene (6 bases). The CDR3 contains 14 residues. The germline gives CDR1 DFQATT, CDR2 SNEGSKA (reference sequence). The CDR3 bases that were read are TGCAGCACCCGCCGGGGGACGGGGACAGATACG. Protein: CSTRRGTGTDT. The full CDR3 reads CSTRRGTGTDTQYF.

In its sample, this clone was seen many times. The CDR3 is cut off 3 residues early in the read; its end comes from the germline J gene. The chain couples TRBV19 to TRBJ2-1; 13 nucleotides agree with TRBD2. The CDR3 consists of 14 residues. V shed 6 bases and J 6 bases; nucleotides not matched to a gene: 2. From germline, CDR1 is LNHDA and CDR2 SQIVND (reference sequence). The DNA read from the CDR3 is TGTGCCAGTAGCGGACTAGCGGGAGCCAATGAG. Translated: CASSGLAGANE. The complete CDR3 reads CASSGLAGANEQFF.

Worth noting for this clone: The sequenced fragment ends 3 residues before the CDR3 boundary, so the rest is inferred from the germline J gene. This chain links TRBV10-2 with TRBJ1-1, with D possibly being TRBD1 (6 bases). The CDR3 length is 15 residues. V gave up 4 bases and J gave up 5 bases, with 17 bases separating them. Germline CDR1 reads WSHSY; CDR2 reads SAAADI. The CDR3 reads CASSAGAGAGTEAFF. CDR3 bases read: TGCGCCAGCAGTGCAGGGGCAGGGGCTGGGACTGAA.

This clone appeared many times. The read gets to within 3 residues of the CDR3 end, and the germline J gene fills in the rest. This chain joins TRBV7-6 and TRBJ2-5; the match to TRBD2 covers 7 bases. CDR3 length: 15 amino acids. Germline loops: CDR1 SGHVS, CDR2 FNYEAQ. V trimming: 5 bases; J trimming: 4 bases; junction bases outside the gene matches: 10. CDR3 bases read: TGTGCCAGCAGCCTAGGGGCGGGCGGGGGAGAGACC. Amino acids: CASSLGAGGGET. The full CDR3 reads CASSLGAGGGETQYF.

This clone has a count of ten or more. With the read ending 3 residues before the CDR3 end, the germline J gene is used to fill in that end. The chain joins TRBV2 to TRBJ2-1, with D possibly matching TRBD2 (6 bases). This CDR3 is 13 amino acids long. The V end lost 5 bases, the J end lost 7 bases, and 12 bases lay between the germline ends. CDR1 and CDR2 from the germline V gene are SNHLY and FYNNEI. The CDR3 sequence is CASSLLLANEQFF. The DNA read from the CDR3 is TGTGCCAGCAGTCTACTACTAGCAAATGAG.

At least ten counts were recorded for this clone. The covered CDR3 bases are TGTGCCAGCAGACCTCCTACACAGGGGAGCTATGGC. Amino acid sequence: CASRPPTQGSYG. In full, the CDR3 is CASRPPTQGSYGYTF. The rearrangement links TRBV28 to TRBJ1-2; 7 bases match TRBD1. The CDR3 end falls 3 residues outside the read, so it is completed with the germline J gene. Looked up from germline, CDR1 is MDHEN and CDR2 is SYDVKM. The V and J ends lost 6 bases and 4 bases, in that order; junction bases with no gene match: 11. The CDR3 extends over 15 amino acids.